This T cell receptor beta chain was identified during a study of T cell responses to AZD1222 COVID-19 vaccine. Across the whole study: Second-dose groups at about 4 or about 12 weeks were pooled. The study, taken as a whole, reports: Most donors were white British, females outnumbered males, and clonal diversity was possibly underestimated. Among those given AZD1222, only six were seropositive at baseline.

Of note for this clone: Antigen: not known.

Looked up from germline, CDR1 is SGHTA and CDR2 is FQGNSA. The CDR3 loop spans 13 amino acids. V lost 6 bases and J lost 1; bases outside the gene matches: 3. The method was immunoSEQ multiplex PCR; TCRdb's version includes in-frame clones alone and lacks a portion of them. Among over 140,000 clones listed, 92% were seen once. The chain joins TRBV7-2 to TRBJ2-7; TRBD2 matches 7 bases. The input for sequencing was peripheral blood, taken on day 0 of AZD1222 vaccination. The clonotype originates from an adult in good health. Written as DNA, the CDR3 is TGTGCCAGCAGGCCCGGGAGGTCCTACGAGCAGTACTTC. Encoded protein: CASRPGRSYEQYF.